A single sample is the source of the 22 T cell receptor beta chains below, sequenced in a study of blood T cell repertoires in COVID-19. Sequencing was performed with immunoSEQ multiplex PCR; in TCRdb, only in-frame clones are kept and a portion is missing. This sample yields under 20,000 clones, of which 85% to 95% are seen a single time; about 5.8% belongs to the top ten. Sequencing was done on a sample of peripheral blood. These receptors were obtained from a human donor in a cohort sampled during active COVID-19.

The chain recombines TRBV7-2 with TRBJ1-2, with TRBD1 matching over 9 bases. This CDR3 spans 16 amino acids. Germline-derived CDR1 and CDR2 are SGHTA and FQGNSA. Losses at the gene ends were 3 bases for V and 1 base for J; bases not matched to a gene: 6. CDR3 sequence (DNA): TGTGCCAGCAGCTTGGGACAGGGAAGGATTAACTATGGCTACACCTTC. Protein product: CASSLGQGRINYGYTF.

DNA for the CDR3: TGTGCCAGCAGCGAGCCGAACAGGGGGCTCGTCGGGCCGAATTCACCCCTCCACTTT. Encoded protein: CASSEPNRGLVGPNSPLHF. This chain uses TRBV9 with TRBJ1-6; 9 nucleotides agree with TRBD1. Germline assignment: CDR1 SGDLS and CDR2 YYNGEE. There are 19 residues in the CDR3. The V gene end was trimmed by 3 bases and the J gene end by 7 bases; junction bases not matched to a gene: 17.

The V gene is TRBV7-9, the J gene TRBJ2-3, with a tentative D call TRBD2 (6 bases). In germline, CDR1 is SEHNR, CDR2 FQNEAQ (reference sequence). The CDR3 is 13 amino acids. V was clipped by 3 bases and J by 8 bases, with 12 bases between them. The CDR3 DNA follows: TGTGCCAGCAGCTTGGGAGCGGGCGGTACGCAGTATTTT. It translates to CASSLGAGGTQYF.

The chain combines TRBV11-3 with TRBJ2-3, with a possible D match to TRBD2 (6 bases). V shed 1 base and J shed 4 bases, with 6 bases lying between them. CDR3 length: 13 residues. CDR1 SGHNT and CDR2 YENEEA come from the germline V gene. In DNA, the CDR3 is TGTGCCAGCAGCTTAGGGGAGGCAGATACGCAGTATTTT. The encoded protein is CASSLGEADTQYF. The whole variable domain, remainder taken from reference TRBV11-3 and TRBJ2-3, is EAGVVQSPRYKIIEKKQPVAFWCNPISGHNTLYWYLQNLGQGPELLIRYENEEAVDDSQLPKDRFSAERLKGVDSTLKIQPAELGDSAVYLCASSLGEADTQYFGPGTRLTVL.

The J gene is TRBJ2-7, the V gene TRBV9; D perhaps matches TRBD2 (5 bases). V was cut by 0 bases and J by 6 bases, with 13 bases left in between. CDR1 SGDLS and CDR2 YYNGEE come from the germline V gene. The CDR3 spans 14 residues. This CDR3 is CASSVAGYAVEQYF. Written as DNA, the CDR3 is TGTGCCAGCAGCGTAGCGGGATACGCAGTCGAGCAGTACTTC. Complete variable domain (other parts from reference TRBV9 and TRBJ2-7): DSGVTQTPKHLITATGQRVTLRCSPRSGDLSVYWYQQSLDQGLQFLIQYYNGEERAKGNILERFSAQQFPDLHSELNLSSLELGDSALYFCASSVAGYAVEQYFGPGTRLTVT.

The rearrangement joins TRBV7-2 to TRBJ2-3; 11 nucleotides match TRBD1. The V and J ends lost 4 bases and 2 bases, in that order; junction bases with no gene match: 11. This CDR3 comprises 18 residues. Per the germline V gene, CDR1 is SGHTA and CDR2 is FQGNSA. The CDR3: CASSSPGTGGADTDTQYF. CDR3 in DNA: TGTGCCAGCAGCTCGCCCGGGACAGGGGGAGCCGACACAGATACGCAGTATTTT.

The chain is built from TRBV29-1 and TRBJ1-1; D is unclear. The CDR3 runs 11 residues. Trimming removed 6 bases from V and 3 bases from J, with 8 bases in between. Germline lookup yields CDR1 SQVTM and CDR2 ANQGSEA. The CDR3 nucleotides are TGCAGCGTCGAAATCGACACTGAAGCTTTCTTT. This translates into CSVEIDTEAFF. Combining the CDR3 with reference TRBV29-1 and TRBJ1-1 gives the whole variable domain SAVISQKPSRDICQRGTSLTIQCQVDSQVTMMFWYRQQPGQSLTLIATANQGSEATYESGFVIDKFPISRPNLTFSTLTVSNMSPEDSSIYLCSVEIDTEAFFGQGTRLTVV.

The chain recombines TRBV6-5 with TRBJ1-3; D is unresolved. CDR1 is MNHEY, CDR2 SVGAGI, per germline. This CDR3 spans 13 amino acids. V was clipped by 6 bases and J by 0 bases, with 6 bases between them. CDR3: CASRDYSGNTIYF. CDR3 in DNA: TGTGCCAGCAGAGACTACTCTGGAAACACCATATATTTT.

V usage is TRBV29-1 and J usage is TRBJ1-3; D call uncertain. The germline V gene has CDR1 SQVTM and CDR2 ANQGSEA. Trimming took 4 bases from V and 4 from J, leaving 11 bases between them. The CDR3 has 13 amino acids. CDR3 sequence (DNA): TGCAGCGTTGGGGGAGGGCAGGGAAACACCATATATTTT. Encoded protein: CSVGGGQGNTIYF.

The genes are TRBV3-1 (or the pseudogene TRBV3-2) and TRBJ2-1; 7 positions match TRBD2. V trimming: 0 bases; J trimming: 3 bases; junction bases outside the gene matches: 5. This CDR3 has 16 amino acids. CDR1 LGHDT and CDR2 YNNKEL come from the germline V gene (reference sequence). CDR3 protein: CASSQEALANYNEQFF. The CDR3 DNA follows: TGTGCCAGCAGCCAAGAAGCACTAGCGAACTACAATGAGCAGTTCTTC.

A single count supports this clone. The chain joins TRBV19 to TRBJ2-1, with 7 nucleotides matching TRBD1. Germline loops: CDR1 LNHDA, CDR2 SQIVND (reference sequence). The CDR3 is 16 amino acids. After removal of 6 bases from V and 0 bases from J, the junction contained 8 bases not matched to a gene. CDR3 protein: CASSLGQRSSYNEQFF. Written as DNA, the CDR3 is TGTGCCAGTAGCCTGGGACAGCGAAGCTCCTACAATGAGCAGTTCTTC.

As DNA, the CDR3 is TGTGCCAGCAGCCAGGACTTCTATGGCTACACCTTC. This encodes CASSQDFYGYTF. The chain is built from TRBV12-3 or TRBV12-4 and TRBJ1-2; D is ambiguous. The ends were cut back, 6 bases at V and 4 bases at J, with 9 bases in the middle. The CDR3 consists of 12 residues.

V and J are TRBV28 and TRBJ2-7; D gene unclear. This CDR3 has 14 amino acids. The V gene's germline CDR1 is MDHEN and CDR2 SYDVKM. V was shortened by 2 bases and J by 4 bases, with 12 bases between the two germline ends. CDR3 bases: TGTGCCAGCAGTTTAATAGAGAATAGTTACGAGCAGTACTTC. It specifies CASSLIENSYEQYF.

The chain has TRBV19 and TRBJ2-7; 12 bases map to TRBD2. Trimming cost V 5 bases and J 1 base; bases outside gene matches: 3. The CDR3 totals 15 residues. CDR1 LNHDA and CDR2 SQIVND come from the germline V gene (reference sequence). CDR3 nucleotide sequence: TGTGCCAGTAGTTACGGACTAGCGGGGTCCTACGAGCAGTACTTC. Protein sequence: CASSYGLAGSYEQYF.

V and J are TRBV4-1 and TRBJ2-1; no clear D gene. CDR3 length equals 14 residues. Germline V gene data show CDR1 as MGHRA and CDR2 as YSYEKL. V was cut by 3 bases and J by 2 bases, with 8 bases left in between. The CDR3 nucleotides are TGCGCCAGCAGCCAGGCCTCCACCTACAATGAGCAGTTCTTC. Residues: CASSQASTYNEQFF.

The chain recombines TRBV7-9 with TRBJ1-2; TRBD1 might be the D (5 bases). CDR1 is SEHNR and CDR2 is FQNEAQ in the germline V gene (reference sequence). The CDR3 spans 15 residues. The germline V and J ends were trimmed by 5 bases and 0 bases, with 13 bases remaining between them. The CDR3 DNA reads TGTGCCAGCAGCCCACCCGACAGAGCTAACTATGGCTACACCTTC. Protein sequence: CASSPPDRANYGYTF.

The chain links TRBV10-3 to TRBJ2-7; weak D call: TRBD1 (5 bases). The length of the CDR3 is 12 residues. Germline lookup yields CDR1 ENHRY and CDR2 SYGVKD. The ends were cut back, 4 bases at V and 7 bases at J, with 11 bases in the middle. The CDR3 region is CAISVGRDEQYF. CDR3 coding DNA: TGTGCCATCAGTGTGGGCAGGGATGAGCAGTACTTC.

This clone has a single count. J is TRBJ1-1 and V is TRBV4-1; weak D call: TRBD1 (5 bases). Germline CDR1 MGHRA, CDR2 YSYEKL. This CDR3 comprises 14 residues. Trimming pared 1 base from V and 7 bases from J, leaving 13 bases between. Here the CDR3 DNA reads TGCGCCAGCAGCCAAGTTTCGGGACTCTATGAAGCTTTCTTT. Protein: CASSQVSGLYEAFF.

The CDR3 sequence is CASSQGTGPDTQYF. The CDR3 DNA reads as TGCGCCAGCAGCCAAGGGACAGGGCCAGATACGCAGTATTTT. The J gene is TRBJ2-3, the V gene TRBV4-3, with TRBD1 matching 8 bases. V dropped 1 base and J dropped 4; count of bases not matched to a gene: 1. There are 14 residues in the CDR3. The germline CDR1 and CDR2 sequences are LGHNA and YSLEER.

The V call is TRBV3-1 (or the pseudogene TRBV3-2), the J call TRBJ2-3; 9 positions match TRBD2. V lost 1 base and J lost 4; bases outside the gene matches: 3. This CDR3 has 15 residues. The V gene's germline CDR1 is LGHDT and CDR2 YNNKEL (reference sequence). CDR3 loop: CASSQVRTSADTQYF. CDR3 nucleotide sequence: TGTGCCAGCAGCCAAGTCCGGACTAGCGCAGATACGCAGTATTTT.

The CDR3, as DNA: TGTGCCAGCGCGATTTTGGGGATCTACAGGGGCGACAACCGGAACACCGGGGAGCTGTTTTTT. Its translation is CASAILGIYRGDNRNTGELFF. This chain connects TRBV27 to TRBJ2-2; TRBD1 aligns across 7 bases. Trimming cost V 8 bases and J 1 base; bases outside gene matches: 25. From germline, CDR1 is MNHEY and CDR2 SMNVEV (reference sequence). The CDR3 sequence is 21 residues long.

The V call is TRBV30, the J call TRBJ1-1; tentative D call: TRBD1 (5 bases). Germline-derived CDR1 and CDR2 are GTSNPN and SVGIG (reference sequence). Deletions cut 3 bases from V and 1 base from J, with 9 bases between. This CDR3 is built from 13 residues. CDR3 in amino acids: CAWRRGENTEAFF. As DNA, the CDR3 is TGTGCCTGGAGACGGGGGGAGAACACTGAAGCTTTCTTT.